This T cell receptor beta chain appears in the sequencing data of a study of control samples from healthy donors and cancer patients. The CDR3 totals 12 residues. Trimming cost V 10 bases and J 4 bases, with 14 bases left between them. Germline V gene data show CDR1 as ENHRY and CDR2 as SYGVKD. This clone was observed a handful of times. Measured with immunoSEQ multiplex PCR; TCRdb has only the in-frame clones, and not every one. The data show 84,000 or so clones, roughly 91% seen once. This rearrangement joins TRBV10-3 to TRBJ2-7; weak D call: TRBD1 (5 bases). This sequence originates from a man over 45 in good health. Specimen: blood. The CDR3 region is CATAVGQYEQYF. Written as DNA, the CDR3 is TGTGCCACGGCGGTGGGGCAGTACGAGCAGTACTTC.